A selection of T cell receptor beta chains follows, all from one sample in a study of T cell repertoires in cytomegalovirus infection. The antigens for these receptors are not known. In TCRdb, the reads were re-called with MiXCR into one record per CDR3 protein. The table includes fewer than 1,000,000 distinct CDR3 sequences, 30% to 40% detected once. The material was cultured CD8+ T cells from PBMCs, obtained from culture after CMV antigen stimulation. The receptor source for this set is a human donor in good health (CMV status not recorded). Some clones in this sample may be carry-over from other donors' samples. Each CDR3 is given with its conserved first and last residue. Each record gives: CDR3 DNA, CDR3 protein, D gene, V gene, J gene, clone size. D genes are given only for firm matches. Rows may omit the clone size; those that give it use once, few, many or a size class.

DNA: TGCGCCAGCAGCTTGGGTCCCGGGACGGTGAACACTGAAGCTTTCTTT
CDR3: CASSLGPGTVNTEAFF
D: -
V: TRBV5-1
J: TRBJ1-1
size: many

DNA: TGCGCCAGCAGCCAAGAAATTCGTGGGCAAATCTCAGCGGGGGAGGAGTACAATGAGCAGTTCTTC
CDR3: CASSQEIRGQISAGEEYNEQFF
D: TRBD2
V: TRBV4-3
J: TRBJ2-1
size: few

DNA: TGTGCCAGCAGCCCAGGGACAATAAGCAATCAGCCCCAGCATTTT
CDR3: CASSPGTISNQPQHF
D: -
V: TRBV11-2
J: TRBJ1-5
size: -

DNA: TGTGCCAGCAGTTTTACAGGGCCCGGCACTGAAGCTTTCTTT
CDR3: CASSFTGPGTEAFF
D: -
V: TRBV28
J: TRBJ1-1
size: -

DNA: TGTGCCAGCAGTATAACCGGGACAGGGGGTCGCTACACCTTC
CDR3: CASSITGTGGRYTF
D: TRBD1
V: TRBV27
J: TRBJ1-2
size: few

DNA: TGTGCCAGCAGCTTGACTAGCGACAACTACAATGAGCAGTTCTTC
CDR3: CASSLTSDNYNEQFF
D: TRBD2
V: TRBV7-2
J: TRBJ2-1
size: many

DNA: TGTGCCAGCAGCGGCAACAGGGAGGCCAAAAACATTCAGTACTTC
CDR3: CASSGNREAKNIQYF
D: -
V: TRBV6-6
J: TRBJ2-4
size: few

DNA: TGTGCCAGCAGCTTAGGGCTGGCAGGGAGGGGAAATCAGCCCCAGCATTTT
CDR3: CASSLGLAGRGNQPQHF
D: -
V: TRBV11-2
J: TRBJ1-5
size: few

DNA: TGTGCCAGCCAGGGACTAGCCTCCTACAATGAGCAGTTCTTC
CDR3: CASQGLASYNEQFF
D: TRBD2
V: TRBV6-6
J: TRBJ2-1
size: few

DNA: TGTGCCAGCAGTGACAAGGCGCAGTTCTTC
CDR3: CASSDKAQFF
D: -
V: TRBV2
J: TRBJ2-1
size: -

DNA: TGTGCCATCAGTGGCTTGACAGGGTCGTCAGATACGCAGTATTTT
CDR3: CAISGLTGSSDTQYF
D: TRBD1
V: TRBV10-3
J: TRBJ2-3
size: -

DNA: TGTGCCAGCAGTGGAACGGGACCGAGCTCCTACAATGAGCAGTTCTTC
CDR3: CASSGTGPSSYNEQFF
D: -
V: TRBV6-1
J: TRBJ2-1
size: few

DNA: TGCGCCAGCAGCCAGACTAGAAGTGACGCTGGAAACACCATATATTTT
CDR3: CASSQTRSDAGNTIYF
D: -
V: TRBV4-3
J: TRBJ1-3
size: -

DNA: TGCAGTGCTAGAGAGGCGCGCGGAGGTATAGCCAAAAACATTCAGTACTTC
CDR3: CSAREARGGIAKNIQYF
D: -
V: TRBV20-1
J: TRBJ2-4
size: -

DNA: TGTGCCAGTTCCCCGACCTACTTTGAAGAGACCCAGTACTTC
CDR3: CASSPTYFEETQYF
D: -
V: TRBV12-3/TRBV12-4
J: TRBJ2-5
size: few

DNA: TGTGCCAGCAGTCGGCCCCAGGGTGTTGGCTACACCTTC
CDR3: CASSRPQGVGYTF
D: -
V: TRBV12-3/TRBV12-4
J: TRBJ1-2
size: -

DNA: TGTGCCAGCAGCCATTGGGCCAACGAGCAGTTCTTC
CDR3: CASSHWANEQFF
D: -
V: TRBV5-4
J: TRBJ2-1
size: few

DNA: TGTGCCAGCAGCGCTCCCGTGGGAGGGGGGTATGGCTACACCTTC
CDR3: CASSAPVGGGYGYTF
D: -
V: TRBV9
J: TRBJ1-2
size: -

DNA: TGTGCCAGCACCCGAACGACAGGGGACGACACTGAAGCTTTCTTT
CDR3: CASTRTTGDDTEAFF
D: TRBD1
V: TRBV6-8
J: TRBJ1-1
size: -

DNA: TGTGCCAACAGCCAGCGGGGAGGAGTAGAGACCCAGTACTTC
CDR3: CANSQRGGVETQYF
D: TRBD2
V: TRBV28
J: TRBJ2-5
size: -

DNA: TGTGCCAGTAGTGAGGCGGGCCTCACAGATACGCAGTATTTT
CDR3: CASSEAGLTDTQYF
D: -
V: TRBV19
J: TRBJ2-3
size: few

DNA: TGTGCCAGCAGCTTAGGAGGGGGTCACTATGGCTACACCTTC
CDR3: CASSLGGGHYGYTF
D: -
V: TRBV7-9
J: TRBJ1-2
size: -

DNA: TGTGCCAGCAGCTTTTCTAGGACAATACGAGGGGACTATGGCTACACCTTC
CDR3: CASSFSRTIRGDYGYTF
D: -
V: TRBV5-6
J: TRBJ1-2
size: -

DNA: TGTGCCAGCAGTTACCTGGGGGCGTCTGGAAACACCATATATTTT
CDR3: CASSYLGASGNTIYF
D: -
V: TRBV6-5
J: TRBJ1-3
size: few

DNA: TGTGCCAGCAGGCGAAGCGGGGGGCATAACAATGAGCAGTTCTTC
CDR3: CASRRSGGHNNEQFF
D: TRBD2
V: TRBV6-1
J: TRBJ2-1
size: -

DNA: TGTGCCAGCAACGGACATCCCGGACTCTACGAGCAGTACTTC
CDR3: CASNGHPGLYEQYF
D: -
V: TRBV6-6
J: TRBJ2-7
size: -

DNA: TGTGCCAGTAGTAGCCCGATCGGGGAGCTGTTTTTT
CDR3: CASSSPIGELFF
D: -
V: TRBV19
J: TRBJ2-2
size: -

DNA: TGTGCCAGCAGTTTTTCAAGTACCTCTCAAGAGACCCAGTACTTC
CDR3: CASSFSSTSQETQYF
D: -
V: TRBV12-3/TRBV12-4
J: TRBJ2-5
size: many

DNA: TGTGCCAGCACCTACGGGGCGGTAATGAACACCGGGGAGCTGTTTTTT
CDR3: CASTYGAVMNTGELFF
D: -
V: TRBV6-5
J: TRBJ2-2
size: -

DNA: TGTGCTAGTGGTCCAAGTACCCTAGGCTACACCTTC
CDR3: CASGPSTLGYTF
D: -
V: TRBV12-5
J: TRBJ1-2
size: few

DNA: TGCAGTGCTATGTACCAGGGGGCCGGCTATGGCTACACCTTC
CDR3: CSAMYQGAGYGYTF
D: TRBD1
V: TRBV20-1
J: TRBJ1-2
size: few

DNA: TGTGCCAGCAGCGAGTATATTGCAGAGACCCAGTACTTC
CDR3: CASSEYIAETQYF
D: -
V: TRBV14
J: TRBJ2-5
size: -

DNA: TGTGCCAGCAGCAAAGAGCGGGGGAGCACAGATACGCAGTATTTT
CDR3: CASSKERGSTDTQYF
D: TRBD2
V: TRBV7-9
J: TRBJ2-3
size: many